Following are 8 T cell receptor beta chains from one sample sequenced in a study of T cell repertoires in cytomegalovirus infection. TCRdb reprocessed the reads via MiXCR and lists one record per CDR3 protein. In the table there are 150,000 or so distinct CDR3 sequences, 17% of which are singletons. Source material: CD8+ T cells from PBMCs. All receptors come from a human donor in good health (CMV status not recorded). Some clones in this sample may be carry-over from other donors' samples.

This clonotype was observed a handful of times. DNA of the CDR3: TGTGCCAGCAGCCCGGCCGACACCATCTATGGCTACACCTTC. Translating it yields CASSPADTIYGYTF. The V gene is TRBV7-8, the J gene TRBJ1-2; unclear D gene. The V end was cut by 5 bases, the J end by 4 bases, with 14 bases between. CDR1 and CDR2 from the germline V gene are SGHVS and FQNEAQ. This CDR3 contains 14 residues.

This clonotype was counted only a few times. CDR3 DNA: TGTGCCAGCAGCCTATCGTGGGTAGAGCAGTTCTTC. This sequence encodes CASSLSWVEQFF. The rearrangement joins TRBV6-2 or TRBV6-3 to TRBJ2-1; D unclear. Looked up from germline, CDR1 is MNHEY and CDR2 is SVGEGT. Trimming cost V 6 bases and J 10 bases, with 13 bases left between them. CDR3 size: 12 residues.

Only a few counts were recorded for this clonotype. This rearrangement joins TRBV7-8 to TRBJ1-1; D call uncertain. CDR1 and CDR2 from the germline V gene are SGHVS and FQNEAQ. Trimming stripped 5 bases from V and 1 base from J, with 11 bases between. The CDR3 runs to 14 residues. CDR3 nucleotide sequence: TGTGCCAGCAGCCCGGTGCAGCAGAACACTGAAGCTTTCTTT. It translates to CASSPVQQNTEAFF.

This clonotype has more than one count but fewer than ten. The chain is built from TRBV7-2 and TRBJ2-2; no clear D. This CDR3 spans 13 amino acids. The germline V and J ends were trimmed by 1 base and 9 bases, with 9 bases remaining between them. Germline CDR1 SGHTA, CDR2 FQGNSA. The CDR3 here is CASSLGEYWELFF. CDR3 nucleotides: TGTGCCAGCAGCTTAGGAGAATACTGGGAGCTGTTTTTT.

This clonotype was seen a few times. The J gene is TRBJ1-1, the V gene TRBV12-3 or TRBV12-4; D possibly corresponds to TRBD1 (5 bases). This CDR3 contains 13 residues. The V and J ends lost 7 bases and 5 bases respectively, with 14 bases between them. CDR3 loop: CASIGTSSTEAFF. Written as DNA, the CDR3 is TGTGCCAGCATCGGGACTTCTAGTACTGAAGCTTTCTTT.

The chain has TRBV7-2 and TRBJ2-3; tentatively, D is TRBD1 (6 bases). Germline V CDR1 and CDR2: SGHTA, FQGNSA. The CDR3 runs 15 residues. V dropped 5 bases and J dropped 2 bases, with 14 bases sitting between them. The CDR3 nucleotides read TGTGCCAGCAGCCTCGGACAGCAGTTCACAGATACGCAGTATTTT. It encodes CASSLGQQFTDTQYF.

The chain joins TRBV20-1 to TRBJ2-7; tentatively, D is TRBD1 (6 bases). The germline V gene has CDR1 DFQATT and CDR2 SNEGSKA (reference sequence). V lost 6 bases to trimming and J lost 3 bases, with 24 bases between them. This CDR3 is built from 16 residues. CDR3 loop: CSADRRPGVPHYEQYF. CDR3 nucleotide sequence: TGCAGTGCGGATAGACGTCCAGGGGTCCCTCACTACGAGCAGTACTTC.

This clonotype was recorded many times. In nucleotides, the CDR3 is TGTGCCAGCAGTTTCGGGGGCAGAAGCACAGATACGCAGTATTTT. Encoded protein: CASSFGGRSTDTQYF. The rearrangement joins TRBV28 to TRBJ2-3; D might be TRBD1 or TRBD2, each matching 6 bases. V was clipped by 3 bases and J by 0 bases, with 10 bases between them. Germline values: CDR1 MDHEN, CDR2 SYDVKM. This CDR3 contains 15 residues.